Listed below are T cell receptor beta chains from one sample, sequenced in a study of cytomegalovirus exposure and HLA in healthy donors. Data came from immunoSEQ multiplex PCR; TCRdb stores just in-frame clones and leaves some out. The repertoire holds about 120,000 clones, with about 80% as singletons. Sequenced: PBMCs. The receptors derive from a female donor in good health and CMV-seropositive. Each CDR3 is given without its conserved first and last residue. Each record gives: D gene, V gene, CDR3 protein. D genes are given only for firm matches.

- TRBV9 ASSAQGEGVVTEAF
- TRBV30 AWKGDTQY
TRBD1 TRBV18 ASSRDRAYEQY
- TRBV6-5 ASRLGGYGYEQY
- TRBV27 ASSSRFRETTYEQY
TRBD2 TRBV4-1 ASSHQGGQGTDTQY
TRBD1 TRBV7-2 ASSPPGTGRETQY
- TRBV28 ASSGTQETQY
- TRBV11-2 ASSGGVGEKLF
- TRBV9 ASSPGGRLTNEKLF
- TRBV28 ASSKQNYGYT
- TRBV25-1 ASSDPGRTEAF
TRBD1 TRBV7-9 ASSPGQGNGYT
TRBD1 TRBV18 ASSPRTGGNEKLF
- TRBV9 ASSVGRTDTQY
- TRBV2 ASSETLSGGAEAF
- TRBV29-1 SVTGNQETQY
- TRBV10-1 ASSYSNNEQF
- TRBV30 AWSHSYGYT
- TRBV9 ASSVEGVDTGELF
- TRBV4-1 ASAAGTVTGELF
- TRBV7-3 ASSPSLGETQY
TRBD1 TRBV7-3 ASSQDRGQRSPLH
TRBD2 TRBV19 ASSILGTSGGEQF
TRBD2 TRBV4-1 ASSLGTSGGRTGELF
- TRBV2 ASNTFPGVGETQY
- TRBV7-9 ASSLALSNSPLH
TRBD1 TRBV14 ASSQTTGVSPLH
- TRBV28 ASRMGGMNTEAF
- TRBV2 ANLLGREQY
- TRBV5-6 ASSLVVGATDTQY
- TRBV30 AWRGPWPEAF
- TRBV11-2 ASSRDLRNTEAF